Listed below are T cell receptor beta chains from one sample, sequenced in a study of spatial heterogeneity in lung cancer. TCRdb re-called the 5' RACE reads with MiXCR, one entry per CDR3 protein. The sample yields 4,000 or so distinct CDR3 sequences, about 25% seen once. Specimen: PBMCs, collected at follow-up. Source of these receptors: a male donor with early-stage non-small cell lung cancer. Both conserved end residues are trimmed from each CDR3. The order of the fields is D gene, V gene, CDR3 protein. The D gene is left open where the match is weak.

-,TRBV5-5,ASSLEWRGRTGELF
TRBD1,TRBV19,ASSMETGAGSGANVLT
-,TRBV29-1,SVRQNTEAF
-,TRBV6-6,ASSYSRSDTYEQY
TRBD1,TRBV5-5,ASSLRGQANQPQH
TRBD2,TRBV7-9,ASSLGGGRAYEQY
-,TRBV11-2,ASSYPRGSANTGELF
-,TRBV14,ASSRATDAEKLF
-,TRBV20-1,SARHPYSNQPQH
-,TRBV7-2,ASSSSGRAQH
-,TRBV29-1,SVEETQY
-,TRBV4-2,ASSQGGGATYNSPLH
-,TRBV9,ASSPTSEGIGSPLH
TRBD2,TRBV6-6,ASSPTSGRPNEQF
-,TRBV27,ASGPQALINYGYT
TRBD1,TRBV19,ASSTQGADGYT
TRBD1,TRBV9,ASSVGPGQGYSNQPQH
-,TRBV6-5,ASSTLVNTEAF
-,TRBV12-3/TRBV12-4,ASINANTGELF
-,TRBV28,ASSFAGTTPLH
TRBD1,TRBV5-5,ASSFDWDRGSPLH
-,TRBV28,ASSTGTDTQY
TRBD1,TRBV12-3/TRBV12-4,ASSFNRGNEKLF
-,TRBV29-1,SVDFLANEQF
TRBD1,TRBV3-1,ASSHRSRDRVNTEAF
-,TRBV7-8,ASSLARFGREQF
-,TRBV19,ASSGGYEQY
-,TRBV10-2,ASSPSNLRAGDTQY
-,TRBV2,ASAQRNEQF
-,TRBV5-1,ASSLGTEEAF
TRBD1,TRBV20-1,SARADRGPSPLH
TRBD1,TRBV13,ASTPTLDRGPYEQY
-,TRBV6-4,ATGWGLFRFPEAF
-,TRBV12-3/TRBV12-4,ASSLPPSYEQY
-,TRBV20-1,SAIYGMNTEAF
TRBD2,TRBV18,ASSPPGTSGQETQY
TRBD2,TRBV5-1,ASSLVAGRGDTQY
-,TRBV20-1,SARDFRLNTEAF
-,TRBV12-3/TRBV12-4,ASSLDAYGYT
-,TRBV30,AWSGQGNQPQH
-,TRBV18,ASSPEGVEDTQY
TRBD1,TRBV20-1,SARGTAAGELF
-,TRBV5-5,ASSLRREDTQY
TRBD2,TRBV7-2,ASSLLSGGHTDTQY
-,TRBV5-1,ASSLDSQETQY
TRBD1,TRBV12-3/TRBV12-4,ATMRAGGGYGYT
-,TRBV6-1,ASSDRENSPLH
TRBD2,TRBV4-1,ASNPLTAGGLTDTQY
-,TRBV7-2,ASSLGRALAKNIQY
-,TRBV20-1,SARGLVEGDTQY
-,TRBV3-1,ASSQLRASTDTQY
TRBD2,TRBV2,ASRLGSGTTDTQY
TRBD1,TRBV6-1,ASGQGGAYNEQF
TRBD1,TRBV5-6,ASSPTTGSETQY
-,TRBV7-9,ASSLGGPNTEAF
-,TRBV20-1,SGTQWGGNTIY
-,TRBV27,ASRINRVTDTQY
-,TRBV19,ASSTRPGELF
-,TRBV28,ASRRRGDTEAF